The clone carrying this T cell receptor (beta chain) has a single count. Its cognate antigen is unknown. The data originate from a study of cytomegalovirus exposure and HLA in healthy donors. CDR3 size: 14 residues. With V trimmed by 4 bases and J by 4 bases, 4 bases remained unmatched. The germline gives CDR1 LGHNA, CDR2 YSLEER. Points from the study as a whole: Earlier analysis found most TCR beta V segments productive about 90% or about 30% of the time.

Vbeta (60) and Jbeta (13) primers were used in the PCR. Sequencing used immunoSEQ multiplex PCR; TCRdb keeps in-frame clones, though not all of them. The sample shows 150,000 to 200,000 clones, more than 70% of them seen only once. This receptor was identified in a boy under 18 in good health and CMV-seronegative. The chain links TRBV4-3 to TRBJ1-2; 9 positions match TRBD1. Material for sequencing was PBMCs. Written as DNA, the CDR3 is TGCGCCAGCAGCCCTACAGGGGGCTCCTATGGCTACACCTTC. Translating gives CASSPTGGSYGYTF.